This paragraph reports one T cell receptor (beta chain). Its antigen is as yet unknown. A much larger clone lies a single base off, so this may be a read error. TCRdb recomputed calls from the multiplex PCR reads with MiXCR, one row per CDR3 protein. The repertoire holds roughly 260,000 distinct CDR3 sequences, with roughly 30% as singletons. Samples came from axillary lymph nodes draining the breast cancer. This sample was included in a study of breast tumors, draining lymph nodes, adjacent tissues. Study-wide results and caveats: Luminal-like breast cancer showed significantly higher tumor–nontumor repertoire similarity than basal-like. Compared with lymph nodes, tumors were less diverse; compared with nontumor tissue, more. The data were judged consistent with most tumor T cells coming from lymph node and expanding in tumor.

Per the germline V gene, CDR1 is MNHNS and CDR2 is SASEGT. CDR3 length: 13 amino acids. Sequenced sample: axillary lymph node tissue. This chain connects TRBV6-1 to TRBJ2-3; D is possibly TRBD1 (5 bases). The TCR comes from a female donor with breast cancer. Some clones in this sample may be carry-over from other donors' samples. CDR3 DNA sequence: TGTGCCAGCAGGGGGCTAGATACGAATACGCGGTATTTT. It translates to CASRGLDTNTRYF.